This entry lists 8 T cell receptor delta chains sequenced from one sample in a study of gamma-delta chains in newborns, infants, children. TCRdb reapplied CATT to the reads. The sample records roughly 1,500 delta-chain clones, about 1.1% being singletons. The sample was blood. The source of these receptors is a child who was a newborn, infant or young child, either healthy, febrile or measles-vaccinated (not recorded which).

This clone is labeled hyperexpanded (1% or more). Other DNA sequences in the sample encode the same CDR3. The gene calls are TRDV2 and TRDJ1, with 9 nucleotides matching TRDD3. V shed 0 bases, J shed 0 bases, and the junction held 4 bases outside the gene matches. From germline, CDR1 is GEAIGNYY and CDR2 EKD. There are 16 residues in the CDR3. CDR3 coding DNA: TGTGCCTGTGACACCTTACTGGGGGACGACACCGATAAACTCATCTTT. Translating gives CACDTLLGDDTDKLIF.

As to this clone: Only one base separates this from a far larger clonotype, so it likely reflects a read error. Other DNA sequences of this sample code for an identical CDR3. The chain carries TRDV2 and TRDJ1; perhaps TRDD3 as D (6 bases). Trimming removed 7 bases at V and 0 bases at J, with 26 bases between. CDR3 length equals 18 residues. Germline V lookup: CDR1 GEAIGNYY, CDR2 EKD. This CDR3 is CACDSLRPVGADTDKLIF. As DNA, the CDR3 is TGTGCCTGCGACTCACTACGTCCGGTGGGGGCCGACACCGATAAACTCATCTTT.

This clone was observed a few times. This DNA's translation differs at residue 4 from TCRdb's protein, which comes from a much larger clone; a read error is likely, and the protein shown is translated from the DNA. In the same sample, other DNA sequences code for this CDR3. This rearrangement joins TRDV2 to TRDJ3, with 8 bases matching TRDD3. The ends lost 5 bases at V and 0 bases at J; junction bases unmatched: 11. Germline V gene sequence: CDR1 GEAIGNYY, CDR2 EKD. The CDR3 length is 19 residues. For the CDR3, the DNA is TGTGCCTGTGGCATGGTTCTGGGGGACACCTCCTGGGACACCCGACAGATGTTTTTC. It codes for CACGMVLGDTSWDTRQMFF.

This clone was observed a few times. A read error likely explains this, since a far larger clone differs by one base. Within the sample, other DNA sequences also encode this same CDR3. The gene calls are TRAV29/DV5 and TRDJ1, with a tentative D call TRDD3 (6 bases). The germline V gene has CDR1 NSMFDY and CDR2 ISSIKDK. V lost 4 bases and J lost 11, with 21 bases in between. CDR3 length: 13 residues. This CDR3 is CAACGALRGKLIF. Here the CDR3 DNA reads TGTGCAGCATGTGGGGCCCTTAGGGGGAAGCTCATCTTT.

Comment on this clone: Given a far larger clone just one base away, this is likely a sequencing read error. Other DNA variants within this sample encode the same CDR3. This sequence joins TRDV2 and TRDJ3; 10 nucleotides agree with TRDD3. The length of the CDR3 is 18 residues. Germline CDR1 and CDR2: GEAIGNYY and EKD. This CDR3 reads CACDTVGDTSWDTRQMFF. DNA of the CDR3: TGTGCCTGCGACACCGTGGGGGATACCTCCTGGGACACCCGACAGATGTTTTTC.

This clone was counted only a few times. The TCRdb protein comes from a much larger clone and disagrees with this DNA's translation at residue 6, likely due to a read error; the protein given here is derived from the DNA. This sequence joins TRDV2 and TRDJ2, with a tentative D call TRDD3 (5 bases). Germline V lookup: CDR1 GEAIGNYY, CDR2 EKD. The CDR3 is 15 residues long. The ends were cut back, 0 bases at V and 10 bases at J, with 17 bases in the middle. The CDR3 nucleotides read TGTGCCTGTGACACCGGGGGGGCCTCGGGAGAACAACTCTTCTTT. Protein product: CACDTGGASGEQLFF.

This clone was detected a few times. The protein held in TCRdb is that of a much larger clone and does not match this DNA's translation at residue 13, likely because of a read error; the protein shown is translated from the DNA. This chain joins TRDV2 and TRDJ3; TRDD3 agrees at 8 bases. The CDR3 totals 20 residues. Germline values: CDR1 GEAIGNYY, CDR2 EKD. The CDR3 loop is CACDTLLLGASSCDTRQMFF. The CDR3 DNA follows: TGTGCCTGTGACACCCTCTTACTGGGGGCTAGCTCCTGTGACACCCGACAGATGTTTTTC.

This clone was counted at least ten times. TCRdb assigns this DNA the protein of a much larger clone, which departs from its translation at residue 5; this likely reflects a read error, and the protein shown comes from translating the DNA. V gene TRDV2 combines with J gene TRDJ3, with D maybe TRDD3 (5 bases). The CDR3 is 18 amino acids. Trimming took 3 bases from V and 1 from J, leaving 15 bases between them. Germline V CDR1 and CDR2: GEAIGNYY, EKD. The CDR3 DNA sequence: TGTGCCTGTGACGCCGTGATGGGGAGATCCTGGGACACCCGACAGATGTTTTTC. Its translation: CACDAVMGRSWDTRQMFF.